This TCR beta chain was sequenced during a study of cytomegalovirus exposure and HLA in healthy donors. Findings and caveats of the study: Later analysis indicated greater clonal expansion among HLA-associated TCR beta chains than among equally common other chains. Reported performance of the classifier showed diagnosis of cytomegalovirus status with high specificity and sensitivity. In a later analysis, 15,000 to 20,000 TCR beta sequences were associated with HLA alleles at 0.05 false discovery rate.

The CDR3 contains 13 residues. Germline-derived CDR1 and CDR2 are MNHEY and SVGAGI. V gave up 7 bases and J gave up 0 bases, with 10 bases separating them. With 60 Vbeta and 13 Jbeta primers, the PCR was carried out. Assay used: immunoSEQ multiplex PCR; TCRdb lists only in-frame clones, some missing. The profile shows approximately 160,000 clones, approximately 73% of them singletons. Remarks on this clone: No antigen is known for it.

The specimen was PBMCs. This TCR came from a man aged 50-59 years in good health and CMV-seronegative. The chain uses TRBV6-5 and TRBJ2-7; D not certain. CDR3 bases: TGTGCCAGCATTGACTCGAGCTCCTACGAGCAGTACTTC. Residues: CASIDSSSYEQYF.